This TCR beta chain was recovered during a study of blood T cells in healthy people across ages (dated by TCRdb to between 2015 and 2017). Background for the entire study: In model experiments, template switching captured about one uniquely barcoded TCR beta cDNA molecule for every two T cells. Age-related changes in TCR beta repertoire diversity were measured in the study by deep sequencing normalized with unique cDNA molecular identifiers. The donors were divided into four age groups: young (average roughly 17 years), middle-aged (about 41), aged (approximately 59) and long-lived (roughly 88). To avoid experimental bias, donors of different ages were distributed randomly across sequencing lanes. Two additional independent replicas of 1 million unique cDNA reads from the same blood draw were analyzed for two donors (one aged 18 to 30 and one aged 80 or older). The investigation overall reported the following: The long-lived group showed more naive CD4+ T cells, fewer expanded clones and increased TCR diversity than the aged group, suggesting age selection. Since profiling was done on bulk unsorted PBMCs, naive and antigen-experienced compartments could not be conclusively compared. A strong correlation was found between observed TCR beta diversity and the percentage of naive T cells measured by flow cytometry. Because the CMV infection status of the donors was unknown, age-related changes in expanded clonotypes may potentially have been confounded. Observed TCR beta diversity per million T cells fell roughly linearly with age, and a significant reduction was already apparent by age roughly 40. Estimates of total diversity from one million sequenced T cells were regarded as lower bounds and underestimates.

CDR1 is given as MNHEY and CDR2 as SVGEGT, both from the germline V gene. Its CDR3 holds 18 amino acids, cysteine through phenylalanine. The DNA shown is the 54-base CDR3, in frame from base 1. Germline trimming: 6 bases from V, 4 bases from J; junction bases outside gene matches: 18. Systemically healthy Caucasian individuals from Russia, some 38 in total and aged roughly 6 to 100 years, were included as donors. Each donor gave ten milliliters of peripheral blood, collected into EDTA-treated Vacutainer tubes. PBMCs were isolated by Ficoll-Paque density-gradient centrifugation, with at least 6 million obtained per sample. Trizol reagent was used to extract total RNA from PBMCs, with at least 5 micrograms per sample. Naive CD45RAhigh/CD27high T cell percentages were measured by flow cytometry on a PBMC aliquot from every donor. About this clonotype: It has no known antigen specificity. Within one base of it there is no much larger clone, and no base qualities were kept.

The receptor library was made with 5' RACE. TCRdb records Illumina HiSeq 2500 as the sequencer. The second PCR ran for roughly 7 to 11 cycles and used a J-beta primer mix along with a sample-barcoded 5' primer. Each TCR beta cDNA molecule received a unique molecular identifier from a template-switch 5' adaptor carrying 12 random nucleotides. Each sample yielded at least 2.5 million CDR3-containing paired-end reads. First-strand cDNA synthesis was performed from all RNA using the Mint cDNA synthesis kit, with priming by a TRBC-specific oligonucleotide. Following uracil-DNA glycosylase treatment, a first 18-cycle PCR with universal primers M1SS and BC2_uni_R was performed on all cDNA. In the source study's methods: Normalization of each sample was performed by random selection of 1 million high-quality reads, each carrying a distinct molecular identifier. Instead of being binned into consensus sequences, reads that shared molecular identifiers were thrown out. MiTCR, set to a Q25 quality threshold and the strictest error-elimination algorithm, was used for CDR3 identification, clonotype clustering and error correction. A nonparametric unseen species model using Euler transformation provided a lower-bound estimate of total TCR beta diversity. TCRdb reran the public reads through fastp at Q25 and MiXCR, keeping productive beta chains. Here each entry gathers all rows of one CDR3 protein and keeps the most common genes and DNA. In this record, the V and J calls reflect TCRdb's handling and not the investigators' own analysis. For this sample there are over a million distinct CDR3 sequences; around two fifths appear just once. The leading ten clones occupy less than 8% of the sample.

The chain couples TRBV6-2 or TRBV6-3 to TRBJ1-2, with TRBD1 identical over 9 junction bases. This TCR derives from a woman aged 18-29 years in good health. Sequencing used blood. The CDR3 protein: CASSSPGQGTHYGYGYTF. The DNA reads TGTGCCAGCAGCTCACCGGGACAGGGCACCCATTACGGCTATGGCTACACCTTC.